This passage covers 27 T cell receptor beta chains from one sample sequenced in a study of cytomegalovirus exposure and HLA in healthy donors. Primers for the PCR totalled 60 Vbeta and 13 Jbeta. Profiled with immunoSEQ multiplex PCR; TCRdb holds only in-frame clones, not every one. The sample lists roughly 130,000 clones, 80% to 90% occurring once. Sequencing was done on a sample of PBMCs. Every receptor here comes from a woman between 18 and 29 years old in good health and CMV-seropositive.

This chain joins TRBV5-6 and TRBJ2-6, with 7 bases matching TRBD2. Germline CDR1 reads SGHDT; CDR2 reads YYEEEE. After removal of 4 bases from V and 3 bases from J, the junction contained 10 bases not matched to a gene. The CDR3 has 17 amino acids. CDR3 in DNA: TGTGCCAGCAGCCGTGGGAGGGGCTCATTTGGGGCCAACGTCCTGACTTTC. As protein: CASSRGRGSFGANVLTF.

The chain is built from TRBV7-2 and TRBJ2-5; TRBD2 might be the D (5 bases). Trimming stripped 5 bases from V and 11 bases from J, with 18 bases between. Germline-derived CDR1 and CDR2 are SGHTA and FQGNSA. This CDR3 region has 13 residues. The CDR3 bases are TGTGCCAGCAGCCCGAGGAGGACCGACCCTCAGTACTTC. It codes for CASSPRRTDPQYF.

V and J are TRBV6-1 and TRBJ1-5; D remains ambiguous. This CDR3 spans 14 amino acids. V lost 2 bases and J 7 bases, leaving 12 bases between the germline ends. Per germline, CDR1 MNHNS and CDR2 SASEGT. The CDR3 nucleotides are TGTGCCAGCAGTGAAACGCGGGGTTGGCAGCCCCAGCATTTT. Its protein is CASSETRGWQPQHF.

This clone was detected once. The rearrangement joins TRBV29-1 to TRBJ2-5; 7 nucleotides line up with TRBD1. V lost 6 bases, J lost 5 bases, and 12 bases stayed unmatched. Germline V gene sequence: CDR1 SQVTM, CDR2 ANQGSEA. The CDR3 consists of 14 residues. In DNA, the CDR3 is TGCAGCGTGGGCAGAGCAGGGGGAAGGGAGACCCAGTACTTC. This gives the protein CSVGRAGGRETQYF.

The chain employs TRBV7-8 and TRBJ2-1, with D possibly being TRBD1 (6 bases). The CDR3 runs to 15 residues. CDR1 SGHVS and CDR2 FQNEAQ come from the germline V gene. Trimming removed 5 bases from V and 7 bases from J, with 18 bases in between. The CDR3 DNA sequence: TGTGCCAGCAGCCCGACCGGGACACCGATTAATGAGCAGTTCTTC. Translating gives CASSPTGTPINEQFF.

The CDR3 loop reads CASSFPLGRGLYEQYF. In DNA, the CDR3 is TGTGCCAGCAGTTTCCCCCTGGGCAGGGGGCTCTACGAGCAGTACTTC. The chain uses TRBV28 and TRBJ2-7; 8 nucleotides agree with TRBD1. CDR3 length: 16 amino acids. The germline V gene has CDR1 MDHEN and CDR2 SYDVKM. V shed 3 bases and J 3 bases; nucleotides not matched to a gene: 10.

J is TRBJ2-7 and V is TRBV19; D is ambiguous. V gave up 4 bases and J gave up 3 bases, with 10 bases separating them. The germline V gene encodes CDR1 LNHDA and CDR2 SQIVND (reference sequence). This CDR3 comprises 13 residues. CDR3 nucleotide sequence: TGTGCCAGTAGTAGCGGTAAATACTACGAGCAGTACTTC. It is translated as CASSSGKYYEQYF.

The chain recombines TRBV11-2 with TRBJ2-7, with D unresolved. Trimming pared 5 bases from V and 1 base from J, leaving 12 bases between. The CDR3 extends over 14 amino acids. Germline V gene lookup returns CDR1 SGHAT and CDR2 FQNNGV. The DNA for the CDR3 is TGTGCCAGCAGCCTAGGCGGCAGTTCCTACGAGCAGTACTTC. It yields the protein CASSLGGSSYEQYF.

CDR3 residues: CAIKLWGDEQFF. The CDR3 DNA follows: TGTGCCATCAAACTCTGGGGGGATGAGCAGTTCTTC. V and J are TRBV10-3 and TRBJ2-1; perhaps TRBD2 as D (6 bases). This CDR3 has 12 amino acids. CDR1 is ENHRY and CDR2 is SYGVKD in the germline V gene. Deletions cut 7 bases from V and 8 bases from J, with 12 bases between.

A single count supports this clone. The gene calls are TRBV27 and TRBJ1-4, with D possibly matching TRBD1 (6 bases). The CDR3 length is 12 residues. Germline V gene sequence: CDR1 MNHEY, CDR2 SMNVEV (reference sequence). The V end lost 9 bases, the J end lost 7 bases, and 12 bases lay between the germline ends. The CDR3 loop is CARGRGSEKLFF. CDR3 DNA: TGTGCCAGAGGAAGGGGGAGTGAAAAACTGTTTTTT.

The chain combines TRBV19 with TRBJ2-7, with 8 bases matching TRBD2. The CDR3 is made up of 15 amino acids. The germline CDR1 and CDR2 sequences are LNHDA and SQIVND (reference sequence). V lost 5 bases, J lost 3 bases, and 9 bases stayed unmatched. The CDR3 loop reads CASSSPGTSSYEQYF. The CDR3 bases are TGTGCCAGTAGTTCCCCTGGGACTAGTAGCTACGAGCAGTACTTC.

As DNA, the CDR3 is TGTGCCAGCAAAGGGACAGGGGGCACCGGGGAGCTGTTTTTT. It yields the protein CASKGTGGTGELFF. The genes are TRBV2 and TRBJ2-2, with 11 positions matching TRBD1. Trimming cost V 7 bases and J 4 bases; bases outside gene matches: 2. Germline lookup yields CDR1 SNHLY and CDR2 FYNNEI. This CDR3 has 14 amino acids. Together with reference TRBV2 and TRBJ2-2, the CDR3 gives the full variable domain: EPEVTQTPSHQVTQMGQEVILRCVPISNHLYFYWYRQILGQKVEFLVSFYNNEISEKSEIFDDQFSVERPDGSNFTLKIRSTKLEDSAMYFCASKGTGGTGELFFGEGSRLTVL.

This CDR3 is CASSFSSTDTQYF. CDR3 bases: TGTGCCAGCAGTTTCTCTAGCACAGATACGCAGTATTTT. The gene calls are TRBV27 and TRBJ2-3; D unclear. Germline CDR1 and CDR2: MNHEY and SMNVEV (reference sequence). The CDR3 has 13 residues. Trimming took 3 bases from V and 0 from J, leaving 4 bases between them.

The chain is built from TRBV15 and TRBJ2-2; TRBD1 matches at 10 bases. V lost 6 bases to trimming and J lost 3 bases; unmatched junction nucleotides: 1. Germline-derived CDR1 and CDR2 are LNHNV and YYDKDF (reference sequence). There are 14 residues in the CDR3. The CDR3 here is CATRGQGYTGELFF. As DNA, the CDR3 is TGTGCCACCAGGGGACAGGGGTACACCGGGGAGCTGTTTTTT.

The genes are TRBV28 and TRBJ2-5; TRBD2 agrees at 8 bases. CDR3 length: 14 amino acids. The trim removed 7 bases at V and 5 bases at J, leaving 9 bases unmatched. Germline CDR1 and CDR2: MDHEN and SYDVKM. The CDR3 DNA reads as TGTGCCAGCACCTCGGGAGGGGTCCGGGAGACCCAGTACTTC. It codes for CASTSGGVRETQYF. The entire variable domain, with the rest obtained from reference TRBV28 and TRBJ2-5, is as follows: DVKVTQSSRYLVKRTGEKVFLECVQDMDHENMFWYRQDPGLGLRLIYFSYDVKMKEKGDIPEGYSVSREKKERFSLILESASTNQTSMYLCASTSGGVRETQYFGPGTRLLVL.

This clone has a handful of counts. The CDR3 is CASSFASGGVAGELFF. In DNA form, the CDR3 reads TGTGCCAGCAGCTTTGCTAGCGGGGGGGTCGCCGGGGAGCTGTTTTTT. J is TRBJ2-2 and V is TRBV13; 12 bases fit TRBD2. V lost 3 bases, J lost 6 bases, and 5 bases stayed unmatched. From germline, CDR1 is PRHDT and CDR2 FYEKMQ (reference sequence). CDR3 size: 16 residues.

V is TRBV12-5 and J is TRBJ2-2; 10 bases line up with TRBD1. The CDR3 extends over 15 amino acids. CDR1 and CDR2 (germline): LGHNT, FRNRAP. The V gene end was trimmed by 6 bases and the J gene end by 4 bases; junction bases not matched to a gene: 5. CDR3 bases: TGTGCTAGTGGACCCGGGACAGGGGTCACCGGGGAGCTGTTTTTT. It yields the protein CASGPGTGVTGELFF. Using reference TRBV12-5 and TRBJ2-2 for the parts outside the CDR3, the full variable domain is DARVTQTPRHKVTEMGQEVTMRCQPILGHNTVFWYRQTMMQGLELLAYFRNRAPLDDSGMPKDRFSAEMPDATLATLKIQPSEPRDSAVYFCASGPGTGVTGELFFGEGSRLTVL.

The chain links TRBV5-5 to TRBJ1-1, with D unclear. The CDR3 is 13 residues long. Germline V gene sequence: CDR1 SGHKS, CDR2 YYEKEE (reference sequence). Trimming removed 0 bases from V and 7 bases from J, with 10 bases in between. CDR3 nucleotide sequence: TGTGCCAGCAGCTTGGCCGGCGGATGTGAAGCTTTCTTT. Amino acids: CASSLAGGCEAFF. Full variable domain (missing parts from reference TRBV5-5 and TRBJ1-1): DAGVTQSPTHLIKTRGQQVTLRCSPISGHKSVSWYQQVLGQGPQFIFQYYEKEERGRGNFPDRFSARQFPNYSSELNVNALLLGDSALYLCASSLAGGCEAFFGQGTRLTVV.

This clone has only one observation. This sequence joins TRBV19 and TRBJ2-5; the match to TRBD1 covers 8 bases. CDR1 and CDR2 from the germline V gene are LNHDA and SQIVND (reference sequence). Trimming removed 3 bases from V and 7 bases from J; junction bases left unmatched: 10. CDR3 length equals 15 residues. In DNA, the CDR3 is TGTGCCAGTAGTATTGGACAGGGATACCTTTTGACCCAGTACTTC. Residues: CASSIGQGYLLTQYF.

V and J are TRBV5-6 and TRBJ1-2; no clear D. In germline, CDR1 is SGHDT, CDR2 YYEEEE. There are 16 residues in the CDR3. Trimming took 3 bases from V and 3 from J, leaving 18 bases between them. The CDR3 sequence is CASSSPIGGNDYGYTF. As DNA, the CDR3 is TGTGCCAGCAGCTCGCCGATTGGAGGGAACGACTATGGCTACACCTTC. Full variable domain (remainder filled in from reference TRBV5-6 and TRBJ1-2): DAGVTQSPTHLIKTRGQQVTLRCSPKSGHDTVSWYQQALGQGPQFIFQYYEEEERQRGNFPDRFSGHQFPNYSSELNVNALLLGDSALYLCASSSPIGGNDYGYTFGSGTRLTVV.

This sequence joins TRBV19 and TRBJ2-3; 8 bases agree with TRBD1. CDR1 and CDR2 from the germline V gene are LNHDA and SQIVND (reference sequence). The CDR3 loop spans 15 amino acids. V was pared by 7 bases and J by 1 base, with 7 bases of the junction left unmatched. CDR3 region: CASNTGGRGTDTQYF. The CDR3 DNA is TGTGCCAGTAACACAGGGGGGCGCGGCACAGATACGCAGTATTTT.

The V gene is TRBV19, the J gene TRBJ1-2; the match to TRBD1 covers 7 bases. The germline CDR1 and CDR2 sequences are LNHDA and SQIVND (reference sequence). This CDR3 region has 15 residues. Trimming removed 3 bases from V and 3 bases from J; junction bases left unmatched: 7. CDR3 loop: CASSIFFRGDYGYTF. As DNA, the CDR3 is TGTGCCAGTAGTATCTTTTTCAGGGGGGACTATGGCTACACCTTC. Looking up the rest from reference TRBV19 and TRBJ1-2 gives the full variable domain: DGGITQSPKYLFRKEGQNVTLSCEQNLNHDAMYWYRQDPGQGLRLIYYSQIVNDFQKGDIAEGYSVSREKKESFPLTVTSAQKNPTAFYLCASSIFFRGDYGYTFGSGTRLTVV.

As DNA, the CDR3 is TGCAGCGTTGCCCGGGGGGGCCTTTTGCGGGGTAAGGTGGATACGCAGTATTTT. It translates to CSVARGGLLRGKVDTQYF. The gene calls are TRBV29-1 and TRBJ2-3; 8 bases fit TRBD2. The CDR3 length is 18 residues. Germline V gene data show CDR1 as SQVTM and CDR2 as ANQGSEA. V dropped 4 bases and J dropped 6; count of bases not matched to a gene: 21.

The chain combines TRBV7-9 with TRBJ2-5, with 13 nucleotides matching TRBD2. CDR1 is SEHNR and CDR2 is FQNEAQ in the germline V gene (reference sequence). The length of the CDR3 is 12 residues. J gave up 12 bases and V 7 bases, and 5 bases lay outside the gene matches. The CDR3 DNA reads TGTGCCAGCACCGCGGGACTAGCGGGGAAGTACTTC. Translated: CASTAGLAGKYF.

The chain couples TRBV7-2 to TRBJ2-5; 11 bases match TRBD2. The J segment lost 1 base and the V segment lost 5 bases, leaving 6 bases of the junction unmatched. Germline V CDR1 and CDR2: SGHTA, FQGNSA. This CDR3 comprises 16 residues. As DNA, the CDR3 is TGTGCCAGCAGCGGCGGGACTAGCGGACCCCAAGAGACCCAGTACTTC. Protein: CASSGGTSGPQETQYF.

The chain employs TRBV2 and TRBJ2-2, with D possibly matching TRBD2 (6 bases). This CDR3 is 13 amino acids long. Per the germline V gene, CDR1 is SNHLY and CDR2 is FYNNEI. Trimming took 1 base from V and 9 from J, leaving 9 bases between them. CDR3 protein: CASSEGRGRELFF. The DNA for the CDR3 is TGTGCCAGCAGTGAAGGGCGGGGCAGGGAGCTGTTTTTT.

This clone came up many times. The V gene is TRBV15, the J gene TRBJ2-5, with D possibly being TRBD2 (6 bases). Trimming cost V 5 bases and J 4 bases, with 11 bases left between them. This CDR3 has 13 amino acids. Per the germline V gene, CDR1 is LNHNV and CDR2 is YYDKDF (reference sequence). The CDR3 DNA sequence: TGTGCCACCAGCCTTCACGGGGGAGAGACCCAGTACTTC. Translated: CATSLHGGETQYF.